This T cell receptor beta chain derives from a study of OX40 agonist ivuxolimab in advanced cancers. For context, the study as a whole: Ivuxolimab was a fully human IgG2 agonistic monoclonal antibody targeting the costimulatory receptor OX40 (CD134). Intravenous ivuxolimab was administered to patients every 2 weeks at six dose levels: 0.01, 0.1, 0.3, 1.5, 3 and 10 mg/kg. Of the approximately 50 dose-escalation patients, hepatocellular carcinoma was present in about 20, melanoma in around 15, renal cell carcinoma in 9 and head and neck cancer in 9. The dose-escalation cohort was roughly 87% male with a mean age of approximately 60 years, ranging from roughly 20 to 80. Prior anti-PD-1, anti-PD-L1 or anti-CTLA-4 therapy was permitted, and checkpoint inhibitors had been received by roughly 40% of dose-escalation patients. Partial responses occurred in three dose-escalation patients, of whom one had hepatocellular carcinoma and two had cutaneous melanoma. Peripheral TCRbeta sequencing aimed to test whether ivuxolimab altered TCR sequence diversity and caused clonal T-cell expansion. The paper describes the monotherapy dose-escalation part (N ≈ 52 patients) of the phase I trial of ivuxolimab. Study-level results and caveats: Low levels of normalized T-cell clonal expansion were also seen in some nonresponding patients. After ivuxolimab, expanded clones were on average more numerous among CD8+ T cells than among CD4+ T cells. At doses from 0.1 to 3.0 mg/kg, clonal expansion was seen in both CD4+ and CD8+ blood T cells between baseline and week 6. Antigen specificity was not determined for the clonally expanded peripheral T cells. In partial responders in the 0.1-3.0 mg/kg groups, normalized peripheral clonal expansion was found to be among the lowest, especially among CD8+ T cells.

Deletion took 5 bases off V and 8 bases off J, with a span of 12 bases between the germline ends. As encoded in the germline V gene, CDR1 is MDHEN while CDR2 is SYDVKM. Taken from cysteine to phenylalanine, the CDR3 has 12 residues. Only CDR3 DNA is held: 36 bases, read in frame from base 1. For sequencing of the TCRbeta CDR3 region, genomic DNA was extracted from the sorted cells. TCRbeta CDR3 regions were sequenced using the immunoSEQ Assay. TCRdb re-hosts the immuneACCESS table, in-frame sequences only. Its copies lack some clones; in the studies checked, an unresolved V gene accounts for under half of them, and the cause for the rest is not known. Counted in this sample were some 85,000 clones; roughly 90% of them appeared once. Clones ranked in the top ten supply about 2.5% of the sample. As concerns this clone: Its cognate antigen has yet to be identified. There are no base qualities to consult, and no much larger clone falls within one base.

Patients with autoimmune disease history or receiving systemic immunosuppression were excluded from the trial. In every dose cohort, peripheral blood was drawn for TCR sequencing at baseline, cycle 4 day 1, and cycle 7 day 1. The samples were taken from a phase I, first-in-human, multicenter, open-label dose-escalation trial of ivuxolimab. Adults with locally advanced or metastatic melanoma, renal cell carcinoma, hepatocellular carcinoma or head and neck squamous cell carcinoma were enrolled in the trial. CD4+ and CD8+ T cells were sorted separately from peripheral blood before TCR sequencing. Sequenced material: CD4+ or CD8+ T cells sorted from blood, taken in a trial of the OX40 agonist ivuxolimab. The receptor comes from an adult with an advanced solid tumor such as melanoma, head and neck, liver or kidney cancer. This chain is built from TRBV28 and TRBJ1-1; tentative D gene TRBD1, with 5 bases matching. This receptor has the CDR3 CASSLRWGEAFF. The nucleotide sequence reads TGTGCCAGCAGTCTACGATGGGGGGAAGCTTTCTTT.